This T cell receptor (beta chain) is drawn from a study of blood T cells in healthy people across ages. Study-level information: The capture of about one barcoded beta molecule per two T cells was achieved by template switching.

For the second PCR, which ran for about 6 to 11 cycles, a sample-barcoded 5' primer and a J-beta primer mix were used. Paired-end reads containing CDR3 totaled no fewer than 3 million for each sample. Via MiXCR, TCRdb re-called the 5' RACE reads, giving one row per CDR3 protein. The sample includes 700,000 or so distinct CDR3 sequences, 35% to 50% of them seen just once. General study findings and limits: Diversity was higher, and naive CD4+ cells more numerous, in long-lived donors than in aged donors.

In the case of this clonotype: What it binds is not known.

The CDR3 length is 23 residues. The germline V gene encodes CDR1 MGHRA and CDR2 YSYEKL. With V trimmed by 0 bases and J by 1 base, 17 bases remained unmatched. This rearrangement joins TRBV4-1 to TRBJ2-3; TRBD2 matches 15 bases. This receptor was taken from an elderly man in good health. Sequencing was carried out using blood. Here the CDR3 DNA reads TGCGCCAGCAGCCAAGAATACCGTGAATTGGGACTAGCGGGAGGTCTCGGCACAGATACGCAGTATTTT. Protein sequence: CASSQEYRELGLAGGLGTDTQYF.